This TCR beta chain was observed in a study of blood T cells in healthy people across ages. On this clonotype: Antigen unknown.

A J-beta primer mix and a sample-barcoded 5' primer were used in a second PCR of about 7 to 12 cycles. Each cDNA molecule carried a tag from a template-switch adaptor that contained 12 random nucleotides. TCRdb independently ran MiXCR on the 5' RACE reads; one entry per CDR3 protein. The sample has approximately 320,000 distinct CDR3 sequences, roughly 26% seen once. The study, taken as a whole, reports: More naive CD4+ cells and higher diversity marked long-lived donors relative to aged donors. Diversity estimates from one million T cells were considered underestimates. Diversity of TCR beta correlated strongly with naive T cell percentage.

This CDR3 spans 14 amino acids. Germline CDR1 is SQVTM and CDR2 is ANQGSEA. V trimming: 7 bases; J trimming: 1 base; junction bases outside the gene matches: 9. Sequencing input: blood. The chain carries TRBV29-1 and TRBJ1-1, with 7 positions matching TRBD1. The sequence derives from a woman in her sixties or seventies in good health. The CDR3 coding sequence is TGCAGCGCCCAACCGGGACAGCCGAACACTGAAGCTTTCTTT. Translation gives CSAQPGQPNTEAFF.